Presented here are 20 T cell receptor beta chains from one specimen sequenced in a study of cytomegalovirus exposure and HLA in healthy donors (TCRdb year 2017). Preparation of the library involved the immunoSEQ multiplex PCR assay. Held by TCRdb, this immuneACCESS table contains in-frame sequences only and omits some clones. Under half of the omission traces to an unresolved V gene where checked; the cause of the rest is unknown. The sample profile shows around 300,000 clones; approximately 87% of them were found once. Of the sample, roughly 0.93% is held by the ten largest clones. Sequencing was performed on PBMCs. All receptors derive from a woman between 18 and 29 years old in good health and CMV-seronegative.

The chain links TRBV7-8 to TRBJ2-1; TRBD2 matches at 9 bases. The CDR3 length is 15 residues. The germline gives CDR1 SGHVS, CDR2 FQNEAQ. The V and J ends lost 5 bases and 3 bases, in that order; junction bases with no gene match: 5. CDR3 amino acids: CASSTQTSGYNEQFF. CDR3 DNA: TGTGCCAGCAGCACCCAGACTAGCGGCTACAATGAGCAGTTCTTC.

V and J are TRBV19 and TRBJ2-1, with 13 bases aligning to TRBD2. CDR3 length equals 17 residues. V was clipped by 4 bases and J by 7 bases; unmatched bases: 10. Germline CDR1 reads LNHDA; CDR2 reads SQIVND (reference sequence). The CDR3 protein is CASSRGLAGEVRNEQFF. DNA for the CDR3: TGTGCCAGTAGTAGAGGACTAGCGGGAGAGGTTCGGAATGAGCAGTTCTTC.

The gene calls are TRBV4-1 and TRBJ2-1, with 11 bases aligning to TRBD2. This CDR3 contains 17 residues. In germline, CDR1 is MGHRA, CDR2 YSYEKL. Germline trimming cut 5 bases from V and 0 bases from J; bases unmatched to any gene: 6. CDR3 region: CASSAGTSGSSYNEQFF. CDR3 sequence (DNA): TGCGCCAGCAGCGCCGGGACTAGCGGATCCTCCTACAATGAGCAGTTCTTC.

This clone appeared once. The chain employs TRBV11-2 and TRBJ1-2; D is uncertain. This CDR3 has 15 amino acids. The V and J ends lost 3 bases and 3 bases respectively, with 14 bases between them. Germline V gene data show CDR1 as SGHAT and CDR2 as FQNNGV. The CDR3 DNA reads TGTGCCAGCAGCTTCCCCAGTGGTGATTACTATGGCTACACCTTC. This sequence encodes CASSFPSGDYYGYTF.

This clone was seen only once. This chain links TRBV6-6 with TRBJ1-1; D is ambiguous. Per germline, CDR1 MNHNY and CDR2 SVGAGI (reference sequence). Trimming stripped 1 base from V and 2 bases from J, with 5 bases between. This CDR3 spans 13 amino acids. CDR3 amino acids: CASSYFRNTEAFF. The CDR3 DNA sequence: TGTGCCAGCAGTTACTTCAGAAACACTGAAGCTTTCTTT.

This clone was recorded only once. This chain links TRBV10-3 with TRBJ1-5; no reliable D call. The CDR3 runs to 12 residues. Trimming stripped 9 bases from V and 4 bases from J, with 10 bases between. Germline V lookup: CDR1 ENHRY, CDR2 SYGVKD. The CDR3 nucleotides are TGTGCCATAAGCGGGGAGAATCAGCCCCAGCATTTT. Protein: CAISGENQPQHF.

The rearrangement uses TRBV14 and TRBJ2-7; 9 bases are a match to TRBD1. Germline V CDR1 and CDR2: SGHDN, FVKESK. V lost 4 bases and J lost 6; bases outside the gene matches: 7. The CDR3 has 14 amino acids. CDR3 nucleotide sequence: TGTGCCAGCAGCCGGGACAGGGCGAGGAGCGAGCAGTACTTC. Translation gives CASSRDRARSEQYF.

This chain links TRBV28 with TRBJ1-1; TRBD1 agrees at 7 bases. The CDR3 covers 15 residues. Losses at the gene ends were 8 bases for V and 3 bases for J; bases not matched to a gene: 12. Germline CDR1 is MDHEN and CDR2 is SYDVKM. The CDR3 spells CASGSRGLWDTEAFF. Here the CDR3 DNA reads TGTGCCAGCGGGTCAAGGGGGCTATGGGACACTGAAGCTTTCTTT.

V is TRBV4-3 and J is TRBJ2-7, with unresolved D. Trimming took off 3 bases at V and 2 bases at J, with 17 bases between the two ends. Germline CDR1 reads LGHNA; CDR2 reads YSLEER. There are 16 residues in the CDR3. The CDR3 DNA sequence: TGCGCCAGCAGCCAGGGCACCTCGGCTGAGCCCTACGAGCAGTACTTC. This translates into CASSQGTSAEPYEQYF.

V and J are TRBV30 and TRBJ2-1; 9 bases agree with TRBD2. With 4 bases clipped from V and 9 bases from J, the junction kept 7 bases outside the gene matches. This CDR3 spans 13 amino acids. Looked up from germline, CDR1 is GTSNPN and CDR2 is SVGIG (reference sequence). The DNA for the CDR3 is TGTGCCTGGACACTCGGACTAGCGATTGAGCAGTTCTTC. It translates to CAWTLGLAIEQFF.

The rearrangement joins TRBV7-6 to TRBJ2-7; 11 bases align to TRBD2. This CDR3 is 15 amino acids long. Germline values: CDR1 SGHVS, CDR2 FNYEAQ. V was pared by 5 bases and J by 5 bases, with 8 bases of the junction left unmatched. As DNA, the CDR3 is TGTGCCAGCAGCCCAAAGGGACTAGCGGAAAACGAGCAGTACTTC. This codes for CASSPKGLAENEQYF.

The chain has TRBV6-1 and TRBJ2-7; D uncertain. Germline assignment: CDR1 MNHNS and CDR2 SASEGT. CDR3 length: 13 amino acids. The V and J ends lost 8 bases and 7 bases respectively, with 18 bases between them. The CDR3 nucleotides read TGTGCCAGCGGGCAGCCCCTCTTAGTAGAGCAGTACTTC. Its protein product is CASGQPLLVEQYF.

The V call is TRBV5-6, the J call TRBJ1-2; possible D gene TRBD1, 6 bases. This CDR3 has 14 amino acids. The ends were cut back, 5 bases at V and 5 bases at J, with 16 bases in the middle. CDR1 and CDR2 from the germline V gene are SGHDT and YYEEEE. CDR3 nucleotides: TGTGCCAGCAGTCCCGGGGGGGGCTGGTATGGCTACACCTTC. Translated, it gives CASSPGGGWYGYTF.

The rearrangement links TRBV6-5 to TRBJ2-7, with D possibly being TRBD1 (5 bases). Germline V gene data show CDR1 as MNHEY and CDR2 as SVGAGI. The CDR3 covers 14 residues. Trimming took 6 bases from V and 2 from J, leaving 14 bases between them. The CDR3 sequence: CASSKNKGPYEQYF. CDR3 nucleotide sequence: TGTGCCAGCAGCAAAAATAAGGGGCCCTACGAGCAGTACTTC.

The CDR3 is CASSQWTGYYEQYF. The DNA of the CDR3 is TGTGCCAGCAGCCAGTGGACAGGGTACTACGAGCAGTACTTC. The V and J genes are TRBV7-2 and TRBJ2-7; TRBD1 agrees at 8 bases. The CDR3 loop spans 14 amino acids. The trim removed 5 bases at V and 3 bases at J, leaving 6 bases unmatched. The germline CDR1 and CDR2 sequences are SGHTA and FQGNSA.

In this sample, this clone turned up a few times. The rearrangement links TRBV15 to TRBJ2-7; 7 nucleotides line up with TRBD1. Germline CDR1 and CDR2: LNHNV and YYDKDF (reference sequence). The length of the CDR3 is 15 residues. The junction had 5 bases not matched to a gene; V was cut back by 1 base and J by 2 bases. The CDR3 DNA follows: TGTGCCACCAGCAGAGCAACAGGACAGGCCTACGAGCAGTACTTC. Amino acids: CATSRATGQAYEQYF.

Concerning this clone itself: The sample contains more than one DNA sequence encoding this CDR3. The chain joins TRBV6-5 to TRBJ1-2; a possible D gene is TRBD1 (5 bases). The V end was cut by 5 bases, the J end by 7 bases, with 11 bases between. CDR1 MNHEY and CDR2 SVGAGI come from the germline V gene. This CDR3 is built from 12 residues. The CDR3 DNA is TGTGCCAGCAGTCCCCAGGGACTTGGCTACACCTTC. Its protein is CASSPQGLGYTF.

The chain uses TRBV29-1 and TRBJ2-7, with TRBD1 matching 11 bases. The V and J ends lost 7 bases and 11 bases, in that order; junction bases with no gene match: 13. The CDR3 consists of 13 residues. Looked up from germline, CDR1 is SQVTM and CDR2 is ANQGSEA. CDR3 in amino acids: CSAQDRGLNLEYF. The CDR3 DNA follows: TGCAGCGCCCAGGACAGGGGGCTAAATCTCGAGTACTTC.

V and J are TRBV6-1 and TRBJ2-7; no clear D. Trimming pared 8 bases from V and 4 bases from J, leaving 18 bases between. The CDR3 totals 14 residues. Germline V lookup: CDR1 MNHNS, CDR2 SASEGT. CDR3 sequence reads: CASAGPLNGYEQYF. The DNA for the CDR3 is TGTGCCAGCGCCGGCCCATTAAACGGGTACGAGCAGTACTTC.

The CDR3 DNA is TGTGCCAGCAGTCCCGGGCGAGGGCCTGTTGACGAGCAGTACTTC. Translated: CASSPGRGPVDEQYF. The chain couples TRBV13 to TRBJ2-7; D may be TRBD2 (5 bases). The ends were cut back, 6 bases at V and 5 bases at J, with 20 bases in the middle. CDR3 size: 15 residues. Germline CDR1 and CDR2: PRHDT and FYEKMQ (reference sequence).